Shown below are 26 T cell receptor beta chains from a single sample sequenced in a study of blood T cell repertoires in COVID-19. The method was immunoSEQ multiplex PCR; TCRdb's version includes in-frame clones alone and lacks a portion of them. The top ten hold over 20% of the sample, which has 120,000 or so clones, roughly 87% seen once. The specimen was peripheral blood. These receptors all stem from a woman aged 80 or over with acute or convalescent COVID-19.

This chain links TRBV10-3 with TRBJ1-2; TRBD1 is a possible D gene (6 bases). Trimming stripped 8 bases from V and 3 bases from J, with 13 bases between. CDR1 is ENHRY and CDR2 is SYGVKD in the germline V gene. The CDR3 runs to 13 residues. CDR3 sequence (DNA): TGTGCCATCTACCAGGGGCAGGACTATGGCTACACCTTC. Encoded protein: CAIYQGQDYGYTF.

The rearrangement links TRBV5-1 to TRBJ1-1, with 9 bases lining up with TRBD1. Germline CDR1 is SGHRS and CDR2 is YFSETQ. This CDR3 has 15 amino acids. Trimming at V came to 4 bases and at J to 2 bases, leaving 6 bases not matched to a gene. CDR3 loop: CASSLGQGFNTEAFF. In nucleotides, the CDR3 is TGCGCCAGCAGCCTGGGACAGGGTTTTAACACTGAAGCTTTCTTT. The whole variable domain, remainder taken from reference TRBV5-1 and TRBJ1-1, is KAGVTQTPRYLIKTRGQQVTLSCSPISGHRSVSWYQQTPGQGLQFLFEYFSETQRNKGNFPGRFSGRQFSNSRSEMNVSTLELGDSALYLCASSLGQGFNTEAFFGQGTRLTVV.

The DNA for the CDR3 is TGCGCCAGCAGTAAAATACCGGGACAGGGAAACGAGCAGTACTTC. The encoded protein is CASSKIPGQGNEQYF. V is TRBV5-1 and J is TRBJ2-7; 9 bases fit TRBD1. The CDR3 runs to 15 residues. With 5 bases clipped from V and 5 bases from J, the junction kept 11 bases outside the gene matches. CDR1 SGHRS and CDR2 YFSETQ come from the germline V gene.

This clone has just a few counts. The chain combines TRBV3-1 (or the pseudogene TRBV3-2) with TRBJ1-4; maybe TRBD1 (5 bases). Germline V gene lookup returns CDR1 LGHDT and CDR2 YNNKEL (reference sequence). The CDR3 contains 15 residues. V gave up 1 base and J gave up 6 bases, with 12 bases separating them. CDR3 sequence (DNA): TGTGCCAGCAGCCAAGTGCCGGGAGGGGATGAAAAACTGTTTTTT. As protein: CASSQVPGGDEKLFF.

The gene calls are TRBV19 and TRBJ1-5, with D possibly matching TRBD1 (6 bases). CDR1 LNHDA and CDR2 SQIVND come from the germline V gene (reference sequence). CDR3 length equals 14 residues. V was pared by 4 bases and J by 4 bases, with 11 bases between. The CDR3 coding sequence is TGTGCCAGTAGTACATGGACAGCAAATCAGCCCCAGCATTTT. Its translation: CASSTWTANQPQHF.

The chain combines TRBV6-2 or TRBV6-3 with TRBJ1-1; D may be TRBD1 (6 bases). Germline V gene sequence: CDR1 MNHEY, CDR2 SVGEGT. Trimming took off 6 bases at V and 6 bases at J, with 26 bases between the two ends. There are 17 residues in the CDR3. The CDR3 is CASSPFWGGRSRAEAFF. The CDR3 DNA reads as TGTGCCAGCAGCCCCTTTTGGGGGGGGCGAAGTCGGGCTGAAGCTTTCTTT.

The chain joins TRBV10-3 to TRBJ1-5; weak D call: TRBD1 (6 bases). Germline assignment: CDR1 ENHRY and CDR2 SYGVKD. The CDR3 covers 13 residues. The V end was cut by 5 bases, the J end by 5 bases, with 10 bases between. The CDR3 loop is CAISSGDDQPQHF. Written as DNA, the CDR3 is TGTGCCATCAGTTCAGGGGACGATCAGCCCCAGCATTTT.

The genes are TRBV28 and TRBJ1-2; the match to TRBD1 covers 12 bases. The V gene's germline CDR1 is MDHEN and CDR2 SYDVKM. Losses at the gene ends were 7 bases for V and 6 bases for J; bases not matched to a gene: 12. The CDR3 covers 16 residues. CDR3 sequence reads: CASTQGQGAVRNGYTF. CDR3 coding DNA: TGTGCCAGCACACAGGGACAGGGGGCGGTTAGGAATGGCTACACCTTC.

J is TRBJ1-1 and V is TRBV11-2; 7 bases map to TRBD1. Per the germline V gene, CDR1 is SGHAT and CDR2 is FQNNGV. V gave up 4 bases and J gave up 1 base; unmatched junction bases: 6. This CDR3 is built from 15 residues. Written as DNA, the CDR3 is TGTGCCAGCAGCTCTCCCGGGACAGAGAACACTGAAGCTTTCTTT. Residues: CASSSPGTENTEAFF. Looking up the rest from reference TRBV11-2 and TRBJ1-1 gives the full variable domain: EAGVAQSPRYKIIEKRQSVAFWCNPISGHATLYWYQQILGQGPKLLIQFQNNGVVDDSQLPKDRFSAERLKGVDSTLKIQPAKLEDSAVYLCASSSPGTENTEAFFGQGTRLTVV.

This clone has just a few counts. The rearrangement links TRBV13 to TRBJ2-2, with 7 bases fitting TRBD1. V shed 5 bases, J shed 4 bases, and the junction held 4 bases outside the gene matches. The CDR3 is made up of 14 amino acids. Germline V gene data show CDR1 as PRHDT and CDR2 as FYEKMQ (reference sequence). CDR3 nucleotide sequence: TGTGCCAGCAGCGCAGGGACAGCCACCGGGGAGCTGTTTTTT. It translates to CASSAGTATGELFF.

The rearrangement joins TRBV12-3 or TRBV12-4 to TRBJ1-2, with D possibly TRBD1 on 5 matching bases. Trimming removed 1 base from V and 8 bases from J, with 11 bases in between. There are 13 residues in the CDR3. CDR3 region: CASSLGGRSGYTF. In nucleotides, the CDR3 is TGTGCCAGCAGTTTAGGGGGGAGGAGCGGCTACACCTTC.

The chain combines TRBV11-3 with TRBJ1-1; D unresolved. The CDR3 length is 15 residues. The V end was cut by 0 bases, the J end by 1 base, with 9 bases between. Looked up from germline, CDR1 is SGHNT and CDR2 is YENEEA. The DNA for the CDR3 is TGTGCCAGCAGCTTAGATTCGGGAGGGAACACTGAAGCTTTCTTT. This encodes CASSLDSGGNTEAFF.

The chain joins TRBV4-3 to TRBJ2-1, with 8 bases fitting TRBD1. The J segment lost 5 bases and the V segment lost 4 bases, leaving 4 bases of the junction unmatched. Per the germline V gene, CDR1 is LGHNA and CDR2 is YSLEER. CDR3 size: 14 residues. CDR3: CASSRDRRDNEQFF. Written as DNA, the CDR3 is TGCGCCAGCAGCCGGGACAGGCGGGACAATGAGCAGTTCTTC.

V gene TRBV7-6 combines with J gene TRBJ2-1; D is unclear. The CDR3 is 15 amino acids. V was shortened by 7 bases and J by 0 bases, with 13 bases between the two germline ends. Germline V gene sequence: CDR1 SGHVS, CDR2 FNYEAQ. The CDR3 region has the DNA TGTGCCAGCAATCGAGGCTCCAGCTCCTACAATGAGCAGTTCTTC. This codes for CASNRGSSSYNEQFF.

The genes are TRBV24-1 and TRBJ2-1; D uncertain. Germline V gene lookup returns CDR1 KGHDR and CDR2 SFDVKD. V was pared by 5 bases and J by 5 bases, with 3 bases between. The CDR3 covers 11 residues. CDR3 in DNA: TGTGCCACCAGTGCAGACAATGAGCAGTTCTTC. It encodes CATSADNEQFF.

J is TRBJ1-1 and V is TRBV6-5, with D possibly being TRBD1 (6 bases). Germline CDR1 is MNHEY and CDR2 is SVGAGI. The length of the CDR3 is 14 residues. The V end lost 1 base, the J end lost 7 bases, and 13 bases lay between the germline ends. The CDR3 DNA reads TGTGCCAGCAGTTACTTGGGGGCGGTTGATGAAGCTTTCTTT. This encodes CASSYLGAVDEAFF.

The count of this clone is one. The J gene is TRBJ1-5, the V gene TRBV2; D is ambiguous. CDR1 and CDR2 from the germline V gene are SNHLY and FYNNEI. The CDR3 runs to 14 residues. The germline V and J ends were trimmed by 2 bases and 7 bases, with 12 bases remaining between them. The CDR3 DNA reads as TGTGCCAGCAGTGAACATGGAATGGAGCAGCCCCAGCATTTT. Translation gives CASSEHGMEQPQHF.

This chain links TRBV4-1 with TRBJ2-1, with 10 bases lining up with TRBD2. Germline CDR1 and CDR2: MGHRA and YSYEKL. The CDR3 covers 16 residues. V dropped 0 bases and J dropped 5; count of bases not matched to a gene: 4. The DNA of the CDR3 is TGCGCCAGCAGCCAAGAAATTAGCGGGGGGAACAATGAGCAGTTCTTC. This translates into CASSQEISGGNNEQFF.

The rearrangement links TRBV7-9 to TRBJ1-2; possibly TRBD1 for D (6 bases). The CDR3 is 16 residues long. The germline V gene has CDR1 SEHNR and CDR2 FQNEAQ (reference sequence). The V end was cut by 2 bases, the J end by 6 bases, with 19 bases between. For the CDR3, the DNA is TGTGCCAGCAGCTTAACGTCCGTAACAGGGAGTAATGGCTACACCTTC. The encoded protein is CASSLTSVTGSNGYTF.

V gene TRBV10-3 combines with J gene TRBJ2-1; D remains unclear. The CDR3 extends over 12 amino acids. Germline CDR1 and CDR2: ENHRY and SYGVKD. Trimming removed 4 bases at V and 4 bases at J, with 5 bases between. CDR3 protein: CAISGVYNEQFF. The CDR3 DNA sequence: TGTGCCATCAGTGGAGTTTACAATGAGCAGTTCTTC.

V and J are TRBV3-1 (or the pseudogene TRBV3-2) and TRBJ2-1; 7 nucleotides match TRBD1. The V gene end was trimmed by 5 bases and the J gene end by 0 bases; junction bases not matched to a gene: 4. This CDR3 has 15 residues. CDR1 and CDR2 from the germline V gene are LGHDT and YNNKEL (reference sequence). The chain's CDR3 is CASSKGTVSYNEQFF. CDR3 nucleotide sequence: TGTGCCAGCAGCAAAGGGACAGTCTCCTACAATGAGCAGTTCTTC.

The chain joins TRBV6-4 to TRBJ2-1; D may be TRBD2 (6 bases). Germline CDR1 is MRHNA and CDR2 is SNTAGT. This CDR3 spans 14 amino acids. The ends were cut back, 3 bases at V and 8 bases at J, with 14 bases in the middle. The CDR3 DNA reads TGTGCCAGCAGTGAGTTTGGAGGGGTGGATGAGCAGTTCTTC. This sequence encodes CASSEFGGVDEQFF.

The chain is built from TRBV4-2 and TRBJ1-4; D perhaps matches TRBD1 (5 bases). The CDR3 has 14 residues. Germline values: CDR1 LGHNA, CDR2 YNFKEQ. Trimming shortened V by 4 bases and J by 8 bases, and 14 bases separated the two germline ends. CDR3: CASSPLGGAEKLFF. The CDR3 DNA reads TGTGCCAGCAGCCCCCTCGGTGGGGCCGAAAAACTGTTTTTT.

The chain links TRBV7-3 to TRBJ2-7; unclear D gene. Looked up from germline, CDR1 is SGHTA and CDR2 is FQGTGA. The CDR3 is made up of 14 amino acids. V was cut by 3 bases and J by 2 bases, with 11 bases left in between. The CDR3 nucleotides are TGTGCCAGCAGCTTCCAGGATTCGGCCTACGAGCAGTACGTC. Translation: CASSFQDSAYEQYV.

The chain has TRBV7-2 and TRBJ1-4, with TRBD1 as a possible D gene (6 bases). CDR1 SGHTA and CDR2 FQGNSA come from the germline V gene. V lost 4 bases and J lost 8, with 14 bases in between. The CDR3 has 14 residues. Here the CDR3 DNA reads TGTGCCAGCAGCTCCCAGGGGATCCGAGAAAAACTGTTTTTT. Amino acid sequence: CASSSQGIREKLFF. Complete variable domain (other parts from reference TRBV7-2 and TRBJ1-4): GAGVSQSPSNKVTEKGKDVELRCDPISGHTALYWYRQSLGQGLEFLIYFQGNSAPDKSGLPSDRFSAERTGGSVSTLTIQRTQQEDSAVYLCASSSQGIREKLFFGSGTQLSVL.

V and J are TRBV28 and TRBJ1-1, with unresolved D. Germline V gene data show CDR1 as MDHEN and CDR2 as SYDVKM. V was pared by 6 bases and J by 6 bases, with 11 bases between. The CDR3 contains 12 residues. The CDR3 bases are TGTGCCAGCAGCCGGGGTCGGGCTGAAGCTTTCTTT. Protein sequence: CASSRGRAEAFF.